A selection of T cell receptor beta chains follows, all from one sample in a study of CD4 T cells in relation to SARS-CoV-2 and coronaviruses. TCRdb's copy holds only in-frame clones and misses some; the assay was immunoSEQ multiplex PCR. The sample lists roughly 63,000 clones, about 94% occurring once. Input material: naive CD4+ T cells from PBMCs. Every receptor here comes from a human donor in good health. The CDR3 runs from the conserved cysteine through the conserved F or W. Fields, in order: clone size, V gene, J gene, D gene, CDR3 protein, CDR3 DNA. D genes are given only for firm matches. Rows give clone size only sometimes, using once, few, many, or a class for an expanded clone.

size: -; V: TRBV27; J: TRBJ2-1; D: -; CDR3: CASRRGAGNEQFF; DNA: TGTGCCAGCAGAAGGGGCGCGGGTAATGAGCAGTTCTTC
size: -; V: TRBV7-9; J: TRBJ1-1; D: -; CDR3: CASTVTGNTEAFF; DNA: TGTGCCAGCACCGTCACAGGGAACACTGAAGCTTTCTTT
size: -; V: TRBV5-1; J: TRBJ2-1; D: TRBD2; CDR3: CASSSGLAAYNEQFF; DNA: TGCGCCAGCAGCTCGGGCCTAGCGGCCTACAATGAGCAGTTCTTC
size: -; V: TRBV7-2; J: TRBJ1-4; D: -; CDR3: CASSLVMAPGEKLFF; DNA: TGTGCCAGCAGCTTAGTGATGGCCCCCGGAGAAAAACTGTTTTTT
size: -; V: TRBV28; J: TRBJ1-2; D: -; CDR3: CASSSFPGGPTNYGYTF; DNA: TGTGCCAGCAGTTCCTTCCCGGGTGGGCCCACTAACTATGGCTACACCTTC
size: once; V: TRBV15; J: TRBJ2-5; D: -; CDR3: CATSSGHLQETQYF; DNA: TGTGCCACCAGCTCCGGGCACCTTCAAGAGACCCAGTACTTC
size: -; V: TRBV27; J: TRBJ1-1; D: -; CDR3: CASSLSSIGAEAFF; DNA: TGTGCCAGCAGTTTATCATCCATTGGGGCTGAAGCTTTCTTT
size: -; V: TRBV3-1/TRBV3-2; J: TRBJ1-1; D: -; CDR3: CASSQAAGTAFF; DNA: TGTGCCAGCAGTCAAGCGGCAGGTACGGCTTTCTTT
size: -; V: TRBV18; J: TRBJ1-3; D: TRBD1; CDR3: CASSSNRGENSGNTIYF; DNA: TGTGCCAGCTCATCAAACAGGGGGGAAAACTCTGGAAACACCATATATTTT
size: -; V: TRBV5-1; J: TRBJ1-5; D: -; CDR3: CASSRTGSGQPQHF; DNA: TGCGCCAGCAGCCGAACAGGGAGCGGTCAGCCCCAGCATTTT
size: -; V: TRBV30; J: TRBJ1-5; D: -; CDR3: CAWSVRSPGLGGGPQHF; DNA: TGTGCCTGGAGTGTACGCTCCCCGGGTCTGGGAGGGGGGCCCCAGCATTTT
size: -; V: TRBV6-5; J: TRBJ1-2; D: -; CDR3: CASMAEGVGALGYTF; DNA: TGTGCCAGCATGGCGGAAGGAGTCGGGGCTCTTGGCTACACCTTC
size: -; V: TRBV11-2; J: TRBJ1-3; D: -; CDR3: CASSYRTASSGNTIYF; DNA: TGTGCCAGCAGCTACCGGACAGCGAGCTCTGGAAACACCATATATTTT
size: -; V: TRBV28; J: TRBJ1-4; D: -; CDR3: CASSRSGASGEKLFF; DNA: TGTGCCAGCAGCCGTAGCGGGGCGAGCGGGGAAAAACTGTTTTTT
size: -; V: TRBV24-1; J: TRBJ2-3; D: -; CDR3: CATSDLLQGSTDTQYF; DNA: TGTGCCACCAGTGATTTACTTCAGGGGAGCACAGATACGCAGTATTTT
size: -; V: TRBV24-1; J: TRBJ2-1; D: -; CDR3: CATSDPTRNEQFF; DNA: TGTGCCACCAGTGATCCGACTCGGAATGAGCAGTTCTTC
size: -; V: TRBV27; J: TRBJ2-7; D: TRBD1; CDR3: CASSHNRDRVYEQYF; DNA: TGTGCCAGCAGCCACAACCGGGACAGGGTCTACGAGCAGTACTTC
size: -; V: TRBV28; J: TRBJ2-1; D: TRBD2; CDR3: CASKTVGTSRDRNEQFF; DNA: TGTGCCAGCAAAACAGTAGGGACTAGCAGGGACCGCAATGAGCAGTTCTTC
size: -; V: TRBV28; J: TRBJ1-2; D: -; CDR3: CASSFSRPYGYTF; DNA: TGTGCCAGCAGTTTCTCCCGCCCTTATGGCTACACCTTC
size: -; V: TRBV19; J: TRBJ1-2; D: -; CDR3: CASSIARGRTTYGYTF; DNA: TGTGCCAGTAGTATAGCCCGGGGCAGGACGACGTATGGCTACACCTTC
size: -; V: TRBV6-5; J: TRBJ2-7; D: -; CDR3: CASTSLTRGSNEQYF; DNA: TGTGCCAGCACCTCCCTTACGAGGGGCAGCAACGAGCAGTACTTC